This T cell receptor (beta chain) was sequenced for a study of regulatory T cells in long-lasting Graves disease. Background on the study: Persistent Graves' disease meant over 5 years of antithyroid drugs with positive TSH receptor antibodies.

Library construction for TCR beta used iRepertoire HTBI primers and Arm-PCR of CDR3 regions. TCRdb itself ran the multiplex PCR reads through MiXCR, one entry per CDR3 protein. Altogether 400,000 to 500,000 distinct CDR3 sequences are present, about 21% being singletons, with the ten largest covering roughly an eighth. This CDR3 is built from 16 residues. The germline CDR1 and CDR2 sequences are MGHDK and SYGVNS. With 3 bases removed from V and 2 bases from J, the gap between germline ends came to 16 bases. Time point denoted: persistent/refractory GD, antithyroid drugs over 5 years with positive TRAb. PBMC RNA was the source of the TCR library. Study findings and constraints: The study found TRBV28, TRBJ1-2 and TRBJ2-5 favored in persistent disease.

This clonotype came up a few times. Its antigen remains unknown. The V gene is TRBV25-1, the J gene TRBJ2-5; D not certain. This receptor was obtained from a female donor with Graves disease. The input for sequencing was peripheral blood mononuclear cells (PBMCs), taken when the disease was refractory, from a patient treated with antithyroid drugs. CDR3 in amino acids: CASSDGQLVIQETQYF. In DNA, the CDR3 is TGTGCCAGCAGTGATGGGCAGTTAGTTATACAAGAGACCCAGTACTTC. Using reference TRBV25-1 and TRBJ2-5 for the parts outside the CDR3, the full variable domain is EADIYQTPRYLVIGTGKKITLECSQTMGHDKMYWYQQDPGMELHLIHYSYGVNSTEKGDLSSESTVSRIRTEHFPLTLESARPSHTSQYLCASSDGQLVIQETQYFGPGTRLLVL.